This T cell receptor (beta chain) was sequenced in a study of neurological immune-mediated disorders. This clonotype was detected many times. 5'RACE employing 10-nucleotide random UMIs yielded the cDNA. TCRdb analysed the 5' RACE reads with MiXCR anew, one entry per CDR3 protein. Here the sample spans under 30,000 distinct CDR3 sequences, roughly 7% being singletons. Trimming took off 3 bases at V and 1 base at J, with 5 bases between the two ends. This CDR3 contains 13 residues. Germline lookup yields CDR1 MNHEY and CDR2 SMNVEV (reference sequence). The receptor's source is a woman aged 40-49 years in good health. The chain couples TRBV27 to TRBJ2-3, with no clear D. The sample was PBMCs. Here the CDR3 DNA reads TGTGCCAGCAGTTTCCGGGGCACAGATACGCAGTATTTT. As protein: CASSFRGTDTQYF.